The entry below describes one TCR beta chain. RNA totalling about 0.5 to 1 ug underwent reverse transcription with random hexamers. TCRdb passed the immunoSEQ multiplex PCR reads through MiXCR, listing each CDR3 protein once. The sample has 170,000 or so distinct CDR3 sequences, roughly 94% seen once; the top ten hold roughly 0.12%. The V gene's germline CDR1 is KGHSH and CDR2 LQKENI. Trimming took off 6 bases at V and 5 bases at J, with 11 bases between the two ends. The CDR3 runs to 12 residues. Patients with Susac syndrome fulfilled recently defined diagnostic criteria for definite or probable disease. Negative isolation was applied to CD8+ and CD4+ T cells, and FACS enrichment was applied to TEMRA cells. This sample is drawn from a study of CD8 T cells in Susac syndrome. For the study at large: The sequenced Susac syndrome patients comprised six with active disease and roughly eight in remission.

This rearrangement joins TRBV18 to TRBJ2-7; D gene uncertain. Sequencing was performed on CD4+ T cells from PBMCs. The sequence was collected from a human donor with Susac syndrome. Here the CDR3 reads CASSWTEDEQYF. The CDR3 DNA reads TGTGCCAGCTCCTGGACCGAGGACGAGCAGTACTTC.